This TCR beta chain comes out of a study of shared clonotypes between healthy human individuals. CDR1 is SNHLY and CDR2 is FYNNEI in the germline V gene. The CDR3 has 15 residues. V was trimmed by 7 bases and J by 2 bases, leaving 18 bases between them. As defined, naive CD8 cells were CD45RO-negative and positively selected for CCR7, with terminally differentiated effector memory CD45RA+ cells excluded. Only in-frame clones appear in the TCRdb table, and some are missing; sequencing was by immunoSEQ multiplex PCR. The sample contains 760,000 or so clones, around 96% of which appear only once. The sequenced sample consisted of naive CD8+ T cells sorted from blood. The chain couples TRBV2 to TRBJ2-7; D remains unclear. The receptor was isolated from a man aged 25-40 years in good health. CDR3: CASKGIRRYAYEQYF. The CDR3 region has the DNA TGTGCCAGCAAAGGAATAAGGCGTTATGCCTACGAGCAGTACTTC.